The 13 T cell receptor beta chains reported below all come from one sample, sequenced in a study of blood T cell repertoires in COVID-19. Method: immunoSEQ multiplex PCR; TCRdb's copy keeps in-frame clones and lacks some. The sample holds over 85,000 clones; about 89% are singletons and the top ten take around 7%. Source material: peripheral blood. Receptors were obtained from a human donor with acute or convalescent COVID-19. The donor label of this sample is uncertain.

This chain connects TRBV5-5 to TRBJ2-7; 9 positions agree with TRBD2. The germline gives CDR1 SGHKS, CDR2 YYEKEE (reference sequence). This CDR3 comprises 15 residues. The J segment lost 6 bases and the V segment lost 2 bases, leaving 9 bases of the junction unmatched. The CDR3 loop is CASSFNYGGGAEQYF. Written as DNA, the CDR3 is TGTGCCAGCAGCTTCAACTACGGCGGGGGGGCCGAGCAGTACTTC.

The chain is built from TRBV11-1 and TRBJ2-3; 10 nucleotides align to TRBD2. The V gene's germline CDR1 is SGHAT and CDR2 FQDESV (reference sequence). CDR3 length: 14 amino acids. V shed 5 bases and J 3 bases; nucleotides not matched to a gene: 2. CDR3 bases: TGTGCCAGCAGCCCGGGACTAGCGACAGATACGCAGTATTTT. Protein: CASSPGLATDTQYF.

V and J are TRBV28 and TRBJ2-6, with D possibly being TRBD1 (5 bases). The CDR3 sequence is 15 residues long. CDR1 and CDR2 (germline): MDHEN, SYDVKM. V lost 5 bases, J lost 1 base, and 9 bases lay in between. The CDR3 loop reads CASSIPGSGANVLTF. The CDR3 nucleotides are TGTGCCAGCAGTATACCAGGGTCTGGGGCCAACGTCCTGACTTTC.

This clone was picked up one time. The chain has TRBV5-1 and TRBJ1-2, with D perhaps matching TRBD1 (5 bases). The ends were cut back, 0 bases at V and 2 bases at J, with 8 bases in the middle. This CDR3 comprises 14 residues. CDR1 and CDR2 (germline): SGHRS, YFSETQ. The CDR3 bases are TGCGCCAGCAGCTTGGGTCAGGGAAACTATGGCTACACCTTC. It yields the protein CASSLGQGNYGYTF.

The chain links TRBV2 to TRBJ2-1; unclear D gene. Germline V gene lookup returns CDR1 SNHLY and CDR2 FYNNEI. This CDR3 region has 13 residues. Trimming removed 7 bases from V and 9 bases from J, with 16 bases in between. CDR3 DNA: TGTGCCAGCATGAAACTGGGTCTAGTTGAGCAGTTCTTC. It yields the protein CASMKLGLVEQFF.

This clone has only a few counts. The chain has TRBV7-6 and TRBJ2-5; D unclear. V lost 2 bases and J 2 bases, leaving 3 bases between the germline ends. The CDR3 is 12 amino acids. Looked up from germline, CDR1 is SGHVS and CDR2 is FNYEAQ. The CDR3 DNA follows: TGTGCCAGCAGCTTACTGCAAGAGACCCAGTACTTC. It codes for CASSLLQETQYF. The entire variable domain, with the rest obtained from reference TRBV7-6 and TRBJ2-5, is as follows: GAGVSQSPRYKVTKRGQDVALRCDPISGHVSLYWYRQALGQGPEFLTYFNYEAQQDKSGLPNDRFSAERPEGSISTLTIQRTEQRDSAMYRCASSLLQETQYFGPGTRLLVL.

V and J are TRBV27 and TRBJ2-7, with D perhaps TRBD1 (5 bases). The CDR3 is 19 residues long. V was trimmed by 5 bases and J by 2 bases, leaving 28 bases between them. Germline CDR1 MNHEY, CDR2 SMNVEV (reference sequence). DNA of the CDR3: TGTGCCAGCAGTCACCGGCGCCGTGTCGACAGCCGGTTTACCTACGAGCAGTACTTC. Its protein is CASSHRRRVDSRFTYEQYF.

V gene TRBV3-1 (or the pseudogene TRBV3-2) combines with J gene TRBJ2-3; D might be TRBD2 (6 bases). The CDR3 extends over 12 amino acids. Between the trimmed V and J ends, which lost 1 base and 7 bases, there was a span of 6 bases. Germline V CDR1 and CDR2: LGHDT, YNNKEL (reference sequence). The CDR3 DNA reads TGTGCCAGCAGCCAAGGCGGGAATACGCAGTATTTT. Translated: CASSQGGNTQYF.

The chain joins TRBV6-2 or TRBV6-3 to TRBJ2-1; TRBD2 aligns across 10 bases. The CDR3 is 17 residues long. J lost 1 base, V lost 2 bases, and 5 bases had no gene match. CDR1 MNHEY and CDR2 SVGEGT come from the germline V gene. The DNA of the CDR3 is TGTGCCAGCAGTTACCAGCGGGGGGGATTATCCTACAATGAGCAGTTCTTC. Its protein product is CASSYQRGGLSYNEQFF.

The rearrangement links TRBV14 to TRBJ2-7; 8 bases align to TRBD1. Looked up from germline, CDR1 is SGHDN and CDR2 is FVKESK. V lost 0 bases and J lost 3; bases outside the gene matches: 10. The CDR3 loop spans 17 amino acids. The CDR3 DNA follows: TGTGCCAGCAGCCAAGATAGGGCAGGGGGCGTTATCTACGAGCAGTACTTC. Translated: CASSQDRAGGVIYEQYF.

This chain joins TRBV9 and TRBJ1-3; D might be TRBD1 (5 bases). The CDR3 totals 17 residues. Trimming removed 0 bases at V and 2 bases at J, with 15 bases between. Looked up from germline, CDR1 is SGDLS and CDR2 is YYNGEE. The CDR3: CASSVGGGPLTGNTIYF. The CDR3 nucleotides are TGTGCCAGCAGCGTAGGGGGGGGACCGCTGACTGGAAACACCATATATTTT.

The CDR3 reads CASSVPGFYGYTF. The CDR3 DNA follows: TGCGCCAGCAGTGTGCCGGGGTTCTATGGCTACACCTTC. V and J are TRBV10-2 and TRBJ1-2; D is unresolved. Trimming stripped 4 bases from V and 4 bases from J, with 10 bases between. The germline V gene encodes CDR1 WSHSY and CDR2 SAAADI. The length of the CDR3 is 13 residues.

The genes are TRBV18 and TRBJ1-1; 7 bases line up with TRBD1. The CDR3 runs 15 residues. CDR1 is KGHSH, CDR2 LQKENI, per germline. Unmatched junction bases numbered 2, after V lost 0 bases and J lost 1 base. The CDR3 region is CASSPPGQTNTEAFF. The CDR3 coding sequence is TGTGCCAGCTCACCACCGGGACAGACGAACACTGAAGCTTTCTTT.